This TCR beta chain emerged from a study of blood T cell repertoires in COVID-19. Study background: Acute and convalescent COVID-19 samples came from the United States, Italy and Spain. The analysed material was cDNA or gDNA that came from T cells, B-cell-depleted T cells, or PBMCs.

Assay: immunoSEQ multiplex PCR; the TCRdb copy retains only in-frame clones and omits some. The repertoire holds around 340,000 clones, with around 83% as singletons. As regards this clone: Its ends do not fully match the called genes, so a read error is possible.

Germline-derived CDR1 and CDR2 are GTSNPN and SVGIG (reference sequence). The CDR3 consists of 14 residues. The sequencing input was peripheral blood. The V and J genes are TRBV30 and TRBJ2-7, with a tentative D call TRBD2 (6 bases). The sequence was obtained from a man aged 25 to 40 with active or convalescent COVID-19. Written as DNA, the CDR3 is TGTGCCTGGAGTGTCGGGGGTACCTCCCACGAGCAGTACTTC. Translating gives CAWSVGGTSHEQYF.